The text below deals with one T cell receptor beta chain. The specificity of this receptor is unknown. Within one base of it there is no much larger clone, and no base qualities were kept. The data originate from a study of T cell clonotyping in hematopoietic cell transplantation (dated by TCRdb to the early 2020s). Notes on the research overall: Pretransplant samples from recipients were collected after cytoreduction. A total of 130 to 150 blood samples were gathered in the study from roughly 40 consecutive transplant recipients along with their related donors. Patients were recruited between late 2015 and 2017 and followed until September 2020 or death. The investigation overall reported the following: The sample size was limited, and CD4 and CD8 repertoire contributions could not be separated because cells were not sorted. Recipient repertoires showed only a small fraction of overlap with donor repertoires, and over 95% appeared de novo at the given depth. After transplant, TCR diversity in recipients dropped, and pathologically expanded clonotypes climbed progressively between day 30 and day 180. Donor and pretransplant recipient Inverse Simpson Index values predicted broader posttransplant TCR repertoire diversity.

TCR beta CDR3 regions were amplified from genomic DNA with the immunoSEQ assay, a bias-controlled multiplex PCR using V- and J-specific primers. In a second PCR step, a proprietary barcode and Illumina adapter sequences were attached to the CDR3 amplicons. An Illumina MiSeq instrument was used for sequencing of the CDR3 libraries. Per the authors' processing: immunoSEQ Analyzer 3.0 was used for export and quality control, with R Bioconductor and Immunarch used for downstream analyses. Only productive rearrangements in the normalized downsampled data set went into calculating the repertoire metrics. Pathologically expanded clonotypes were defined as those larger than 5 templates in the normalized cohort. Repertoire diversity was measured with the Inverse Simpson Index. To capture all clonotypes, CMV-specificity analyses were performed on the non-normalized data set. Here the immuneACCESS table is served through TCRdb, limited to in-frame sequences with V and J called. Missing clones are a known gap in these copies; in checked studies unresolved V genes cover under half, and the rest lacks a known reason. V and J calls and clone size are as listed in that table; D and trimming were resolved from the DNA. For this sample the table gives more than 20,000 clones, of which almost 90% were detected only once. The ten largest clones represent 3% to 4% of the sample.

In light of the paper, this sample's time point label describes: recipient sample about 28 days before transplant, after cytoreduction. Recipient blood was collected about 28 days before transplant and at days 30, 100 and 180 after transplant. Using Nuclei Lysis Solution, genomic DNA was extracted from unfractionated peripheral blood mononuclear cells that were either fresh or cryopreserved. The specimen comprised peripheral blood mononuclear cells, sampled before stem cell transplant. The TCR originated in a man in his late teens or twenties with biphenotypic leukemia. Some clones in this sample may be carry-over from other donors' samples.

The nucleotide sequence reads as follows: TGTGCCAGCATCCCCGGTCTGGGTATGGGTATAGAGACCCAGTACTTC. This codes for CASIPGLGMGIETQYF. The rearrangement joined TRBV6-6 to TRBJ2-5, with the identity of the D gene unclear. CDR1 and CDR2 are read off the germline V gene (reference sequence) as MNHNY and SVGAGI. Including cysteine and phenylalanine, the CDR3 has 16 amino acids. This entry keeps only the CDR3 DNA: 48 bases, framed from base 1. Deletion took 7 bases off V and 4 bases off J, with a span of 22 bases between the germline ends.